The 8 T cell receptor beta chains below were found in one sample sequenced in a study of shared clonotypes between healthy human individuals. Profiling relied on immunoSEQ multiplex PCR, and the TCRdb table lists in-frame clones only, not all of them. The table records 1 million to 1.3 million clones, 78% of them present only once. The sequenced sample was memory CD4+ T cells from PBMCs. Documented subset: CD45RA-negative fraction. The receptor set was obtained from a young man in good health. Some clones in this sample may be carry-over from other donors' samples.

A few counts support this clone. A read error likely explains this, since a far larger clone differs by one base. V gene TRBV7-9 combines with J gene TRBJ2-1; D uncertain. Germline V gene data show CDR1 as SEHNR and CDR2 as FQNEAQ (reference sequence). This CDR3 has 15 amino acids. CDR3 loop: CASSLVPEAYNERFF. Written as DNA, the CDR3 is TGTGCCAGCAGCTTAGTTCCAGAGGCCTACAATGAGCGGTTCTTC. Variable domain in full (rest from reference TRBV7-9 and TRBJ2-1): DTGVSQNPRHKITKRGQNVTFRCDPISEHNRLYWYRQTLGQGPEFLTYFQNEAQLEKSRLLSDRFSAERPKGSFSTLEIQRTEQGDSAMYLCASSLVPEAYNERFFGPGTRLTVL.

V usage is TRBV28 and J usage is TRBJ2-4, with 10 bases lining up with TRBD2. CDR3 length: 14 residues. After removal of 11 bases from V and 9 bases from J, the junction contained 13 bases not matched to a gene. Germline-derived CDR1 and CDR2 are MDHEN and SYDVKM. The CDR3 reads CAGASGRAFTIQYF. In DNA form, the CDR3 reads TGTGCCGGGGCGAGCGGGAGGGCCTTCACCATTCAGTACTTC. The full variable domain, its missing parts supplied by reference TRBV28 and TRBJ2-4, is DVKVTQSSRYLVKRTGEKVFLECVQDMDHENMFWYRQDPGLGLRLIYFSYDVKMKEKGDIPEGYSVSREKKERFSLILESASTNQTSMYLCAGASGRAFTIQYFGAGTRLSVL.

This clone was recorded once. CDR3 sequence: CASSYRTGAGNEQFF. CDR3 in DNA: TGTGCCAGCAGCTATAGGACAGGGGCAGGCAATGAGCAGTTCTTC. V usage is TRBV7-2 and J usage is TRBJ2-1, with 9 bases matching TRBD1. The CDR3 is 15 amino acids. Per the germline V gene, CDR1 is SGHTA and CDR2 is FQGNSA. The junction had 7 bases not matched to a gene; V was cut back by 4 bases and J by 6 bases.

This clone was picked up a small number of times. The CDR3 nucleotides are TGTGCCAGCAGCCCACGCGACGGGGGTCAAGTAAACATTCAGTACTTC. It is translated as CASSPRDGGQVNIQYF. The chain recombines TRBV7-2 with TRBJ2-4; possible D gene TRBD2, 6 bases. Germline V CDR1 and CDR2: SGHTA, FQGNSA. The CDR3 is 16 amino acids. Trimming cost V 5 bases and J 6 bases, with 20 bases left between them.

CDR3 DNA sequence: TGTGCCAGCAGCTTAAGGCAGTTGGGCGGGGAGCTGTTTTTT. Its translation is CASSLRQLGGELFF. The V call is TRBV7-2, the J call TRBJ2-2, with unresolved D. The CDR3 consists of 14 residues. V lost 2 bases, J lost 7 bases, and 11 bases lay in between. Germline lookup yields CDR1 SGHTA and CDR2 FQGNSA.

This chain's CDR3 is CAWTLPDRKDSYEQYF. DNA for the CDR3: TGTGCCTGGACCCTTCCCGACAGGAAAGACTCCTACGAGCAGTACTTC. The chain has TRBV30 and TRBJ2-7; TRBD1 is a possible D gene (6 bases). This CDR3 has 16 residues. Germline V gene sequence: CDR1 GTSNPN, CDR2 SVGIG (reference sequence). The V gene lost 4 bases and the J gene lost 0 bases, with 19 bases spanning the gap. Supplemented by reference TRBV30 and TRBJ2-7, the full variable domain reads SQTIHQWPATLVQPVGSPLSLECTVEGTSNPNLYWYRQAAGRGLQLLFYSVGIGQISSEVPQNLSASRPQDRQFILSSKKLLLSDSGFYLCAWTLPDRKDSYEQYFGPGTRLTVT.

V is TRBV6-5 and J is TRBJ1-1, with 9 bases matching TRBD1. Germline V gives CDR1 MNHEY, CDR2 SVGAGI. V gave up 0 bases and J gave up 10 bases; unmatched junction bases: 9. CDR3 length: 15 residues. The CDR3 sequence is CASSYSKHRGRGAFF. The CDR3 bases are TGTGCCAGCAGTTACTCGAAGCACAGGGGGCGCGGAGCTTTCTTT.

This chain links TRBV18 with TRBJ1-1, with D possibly TRBD1 on 5 matching bases. Germline V lookup: CDR1 KGHSH, CDR2 LQKENI. The CDR3 runs 14 residues. With 3 bases removed from V and 5 bases from J, the gap between germline ends came to 13 bases. The CDR3 here is CASSPQGLPTEAFF. The CDR3 bases are TGTGCCAGCTCACCTCAGGGACTGCCTACTGAAGCTTTCTTT.